Below are 3 T cell receptor beta chains sequenced from a single sample in a study of T cells after yellow fever vaccination. TCRdb reanalysed the 5' RACE reads using MiXCR and keeps one entry per CDR3 protein. This sample yields hundreds of thousands of distinct CDR3 sequences, of which 3.6% are seen a single time; 23% belongs to the top ten. Sample: PBMCs, taken on the day of the yellow fever booster vaccination. The origin of the receptors is a man aged 18-30 years who received the YFV17D yellow fever vaccine.

This clonotype showed up many times. This chain uses TRBV6-6 with TRBJ2-1; D is unresolved. The germline CDR1 and CDR2 sequences are MNHNY and SVGAGI (reference sequence). The V and J ends lost 8 bases and 10 bases respectively, with 18 bases between them. The CDR3 loop spans 13 amino acids. CDR3 sequence: CASQTLPRREQFF. CDR3 nucleotide sequence: TGTGCCAGCCAAACGCTCCCCCGAAGAGAGCAGTTCTTC.

This clonotype was recorded a few times. The chain has TRBV5-1 and TRBJ2-2; possible D gene TRBD1, 5 bases. The CDR3 is 14 amino acids. Trimming removed 1 base from V and 6 bases from J, with 10 bases in between. Germline V CDR1 and CDR2: SGHRS, YFSETQ. The CDR3 nucleotides are TGCGCCAGCAGCTTGCAACAGGATTCCGGGGAGCTGTTTTTT. This sequence encodes CASSLQQDSGELFF.

The chain recombines TRBV7-3 with TRBJ2-2; D not resolved. In germline, CDR1 is SGHTA, CDR2 FQGTGA. V lost 0 bases and J 0 bases, leaving 8 bases between the germline ends. This CDR3 contains 16 residues. The CDR3 loop is CASSLTLSPNTGELFF. CDR3 DNA sequence: TGTGCCAGCAGCTTAACGCTGTCCCCGAACACCGGGGAGCTGTTTTTT. The variable domain in full, with the rest retrieved from reference TRBV7-3 and TRBJ2-2, is GAGVSQTPSNKVTEKGKYVELRCDPISGHTALYWYRQSLGQGPEFLIYFQGTGAADDSGLPNDRFFAVRPEGSVSTLKIQRTERGDSAVYLCASSLTLSPNTGELFFGEGSRLTVL.